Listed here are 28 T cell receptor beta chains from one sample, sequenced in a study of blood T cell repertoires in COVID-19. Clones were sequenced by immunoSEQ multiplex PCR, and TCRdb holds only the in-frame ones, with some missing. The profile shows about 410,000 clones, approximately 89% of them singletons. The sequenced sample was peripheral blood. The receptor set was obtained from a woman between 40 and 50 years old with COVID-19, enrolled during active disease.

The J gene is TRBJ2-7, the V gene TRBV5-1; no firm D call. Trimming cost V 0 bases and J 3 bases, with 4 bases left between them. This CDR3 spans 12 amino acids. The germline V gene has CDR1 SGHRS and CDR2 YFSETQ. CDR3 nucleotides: TGCGCCAGCAGCTTGGGACTCTACGAGCAGTACTTC. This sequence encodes CASSLGLYEQYF.

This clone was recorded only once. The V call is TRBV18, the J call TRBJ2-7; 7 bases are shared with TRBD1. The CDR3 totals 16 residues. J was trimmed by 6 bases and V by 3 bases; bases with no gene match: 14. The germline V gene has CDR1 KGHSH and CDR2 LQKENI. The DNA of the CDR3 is TGTGCCAGCTCACCGTCCCGGGACAGAAACAGCGGCGAGCAGTACTTC. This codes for CASSPSRDRNSGEQYF.

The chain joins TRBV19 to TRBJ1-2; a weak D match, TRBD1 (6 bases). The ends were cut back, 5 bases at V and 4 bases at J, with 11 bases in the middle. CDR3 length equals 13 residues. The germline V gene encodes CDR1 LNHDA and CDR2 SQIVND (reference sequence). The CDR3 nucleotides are TGTGCCAGTAGTCCTGACAGGCTCTATGGCTACACCTTC. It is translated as CASSPDRLYGYTF.

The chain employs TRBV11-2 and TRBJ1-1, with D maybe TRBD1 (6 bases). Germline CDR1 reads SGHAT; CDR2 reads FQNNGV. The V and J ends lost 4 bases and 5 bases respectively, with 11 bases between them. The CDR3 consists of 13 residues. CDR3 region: CASSWNRETEAFF. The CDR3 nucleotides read TGTGCCAGCAGCTGGAACAGGGAAACTGAAGCTTTCTTT.

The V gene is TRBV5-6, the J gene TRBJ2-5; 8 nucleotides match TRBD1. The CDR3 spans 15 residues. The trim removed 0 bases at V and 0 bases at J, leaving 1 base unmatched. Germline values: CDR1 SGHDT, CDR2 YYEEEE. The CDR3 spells CASSLGQGYQETQYF. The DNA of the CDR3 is TGTGCCAGCAGCTTGGGACAGGGGTACCAAGAGACCCAGTACTTC.

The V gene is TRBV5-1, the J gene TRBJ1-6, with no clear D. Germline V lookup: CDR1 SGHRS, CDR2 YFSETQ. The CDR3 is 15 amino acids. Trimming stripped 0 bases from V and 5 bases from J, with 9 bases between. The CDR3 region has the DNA TGCGCCAGCAGCTTGGCGGGTCTGCATAATTCACCCCTCCACTTT. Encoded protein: CASSLAGLHNSPLHF.

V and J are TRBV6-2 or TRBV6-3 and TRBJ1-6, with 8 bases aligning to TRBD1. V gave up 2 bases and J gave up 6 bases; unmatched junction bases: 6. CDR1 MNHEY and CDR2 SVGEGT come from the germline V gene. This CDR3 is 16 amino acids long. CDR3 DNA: TGTGCCAGCAGTTACCCCGGACAGGGAAGTAATTCACCCCTCCACTTT. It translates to CASSYPGQGSNSPLHF.

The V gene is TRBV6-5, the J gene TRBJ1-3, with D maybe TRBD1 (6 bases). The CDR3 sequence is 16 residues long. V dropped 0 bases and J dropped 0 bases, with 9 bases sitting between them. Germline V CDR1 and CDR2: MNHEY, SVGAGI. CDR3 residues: CASSYSGANSGNTIYF. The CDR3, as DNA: TGTGCCAGCAGTTACTCGGGGGCCAACTCTGGAAACACCATATATTTT.

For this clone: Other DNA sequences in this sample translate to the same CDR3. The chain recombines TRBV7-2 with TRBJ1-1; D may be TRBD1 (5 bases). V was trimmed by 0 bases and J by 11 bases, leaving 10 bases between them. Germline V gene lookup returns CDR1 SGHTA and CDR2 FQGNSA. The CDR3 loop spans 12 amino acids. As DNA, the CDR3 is TGTGCCAGCAGCTTAGCCGGGGGTAGGGCTTTCTTT. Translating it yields CASSLAGGRAFF. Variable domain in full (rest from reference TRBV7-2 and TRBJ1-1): GAGVSQSPSNKVTEKGKDVELRCDPISGHTALYWYRQSLGQGLEFLIYFQGNSAPDKSGLPSDRFSAERTGGSVSTLTIQRTQQEDSAVYLCASSLAGGRAFFGQGTRLTVV.

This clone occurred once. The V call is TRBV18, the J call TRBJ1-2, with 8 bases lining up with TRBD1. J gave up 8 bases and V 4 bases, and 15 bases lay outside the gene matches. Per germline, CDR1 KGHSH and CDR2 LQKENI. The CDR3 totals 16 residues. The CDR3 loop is CASSQGQGSYTRGYTF. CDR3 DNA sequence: TGTGCCAGCTCACAAGGACAGGGCTCCTACACGAGGGGCTACACCTTC. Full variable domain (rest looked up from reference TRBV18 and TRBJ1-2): NAGVMQNPRHLVRRRGQEARLRCSPMKGHSHVYWYRQLPEEGLKFMVYLQKENIIDESGMPKERFSAEFPKEGPSILRIQQVVRGDSAAYFCASSQGQGSYTRGYTFGSGTRLTVV.

CDR3 loop: CSVLPPFVDRVSGEAFF. The CDR3 DNA is TGCAGCGTTTTGCCACCGTTCGTGGACAGGGTCTCTGGGGAAGCTTTCTTT. V usage is TRBV29-1 and J usage is TRBJ1-1; 8 nucleotides match TRBD1. CDR1 is SQVTM and CDR2 is ANQGSEA in the germline V gene. The CDR3 covers 17 residues. Germline trimming cut 5 bases from V and 8 bases from J; bases unmatched to any gene: 22.

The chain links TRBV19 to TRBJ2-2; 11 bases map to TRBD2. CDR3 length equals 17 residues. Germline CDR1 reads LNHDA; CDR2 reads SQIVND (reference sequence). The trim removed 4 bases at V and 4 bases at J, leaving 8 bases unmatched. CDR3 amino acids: CASSTTSGTIATGELFF. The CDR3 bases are TGTGCCAGTAGTACGACTAGCGGGACGATCGCCACCGGGGAGCTGTTTTTT.

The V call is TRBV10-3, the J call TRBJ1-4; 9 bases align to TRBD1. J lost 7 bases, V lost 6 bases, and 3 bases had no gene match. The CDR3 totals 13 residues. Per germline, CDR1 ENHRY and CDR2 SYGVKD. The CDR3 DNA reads TGTGCCATCAGGGGACAGGGATCTGAAAAACTGTTTTTT. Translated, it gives CAIRGQGSEKLFF.

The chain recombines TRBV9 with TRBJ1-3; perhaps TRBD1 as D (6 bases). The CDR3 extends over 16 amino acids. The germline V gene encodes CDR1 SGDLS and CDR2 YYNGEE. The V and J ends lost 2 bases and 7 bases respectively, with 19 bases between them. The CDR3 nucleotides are TGTGCCAGCAGCGTCGGGGTAGGGGGAGAGAAGAACACCATATATTTT. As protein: CASSVGVGGEKNTIYF.

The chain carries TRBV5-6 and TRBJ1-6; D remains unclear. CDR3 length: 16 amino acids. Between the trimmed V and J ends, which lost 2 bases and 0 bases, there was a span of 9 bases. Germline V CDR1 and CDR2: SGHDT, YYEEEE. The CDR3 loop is CASSFERSSYNSPLHF. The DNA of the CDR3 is TGTGCCAGCAGCTTCGAACGGAGCTCCTATAATTCACCCCTCCACTTT. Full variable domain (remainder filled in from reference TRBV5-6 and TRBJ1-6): DAGVTQSPTHLIKTRGQQVTLRCSPKSGHDTVSWYQQALGQGPQFIFQYYEEEERQRGNFPDRFSGHQFPNYSSELNVNALLLGDSALYLCASSFERSSYNSPLHFGNGTRLTVT.

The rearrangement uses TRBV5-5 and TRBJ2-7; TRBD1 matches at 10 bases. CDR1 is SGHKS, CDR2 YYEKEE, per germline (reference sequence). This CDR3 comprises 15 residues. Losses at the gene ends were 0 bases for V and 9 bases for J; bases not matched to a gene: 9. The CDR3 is CASSLAGTGAHGQYF. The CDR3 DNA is TGTGCCAGCAGCTTGGCCGGGACAGGGGCTCATGGGCAGTACTTC.

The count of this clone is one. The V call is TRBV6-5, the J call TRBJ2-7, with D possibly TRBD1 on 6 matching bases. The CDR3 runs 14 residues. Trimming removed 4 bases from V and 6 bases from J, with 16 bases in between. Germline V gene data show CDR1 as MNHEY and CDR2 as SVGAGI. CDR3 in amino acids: CASSSPGHLSEQYF. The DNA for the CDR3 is TGTGCCAGCAGTTCGCCGGGACATCTGAGCGAGCAGTACTTC.

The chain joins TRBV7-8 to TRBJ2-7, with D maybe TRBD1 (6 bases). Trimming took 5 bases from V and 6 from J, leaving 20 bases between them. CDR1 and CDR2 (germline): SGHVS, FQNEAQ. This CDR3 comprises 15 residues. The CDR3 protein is CASSLMTGGVGEQYF. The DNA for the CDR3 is TGTGCCAGCAGCCTTATGACAGGTGGGGTTGGCGAGCAGTACTTC.

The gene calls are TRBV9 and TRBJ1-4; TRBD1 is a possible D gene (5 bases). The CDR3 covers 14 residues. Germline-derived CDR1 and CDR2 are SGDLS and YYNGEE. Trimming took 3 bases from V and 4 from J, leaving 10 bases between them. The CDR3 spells CASSGGSLNEKLFF. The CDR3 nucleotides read TGTGCCAGCAGCGGGGGCTCCCTTAATGAAAAACTGTTTTTT.

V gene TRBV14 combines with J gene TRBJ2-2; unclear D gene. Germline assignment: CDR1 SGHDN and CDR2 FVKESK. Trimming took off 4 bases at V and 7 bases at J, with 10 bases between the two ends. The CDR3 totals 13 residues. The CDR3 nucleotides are TGTGCCAGCAGCCCGCGGCTGCGCGGGGAGCTGTTTTTT. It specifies CASSPRLRGELFF.

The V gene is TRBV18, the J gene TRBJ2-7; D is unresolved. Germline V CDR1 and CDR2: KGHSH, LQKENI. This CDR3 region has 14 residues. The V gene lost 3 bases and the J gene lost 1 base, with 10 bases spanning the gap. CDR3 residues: CASSPSARSYEQYF. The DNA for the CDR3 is TGTGCCAGCTCACCCTCCGCCAGATCCTACGAGCAGTACTTC.

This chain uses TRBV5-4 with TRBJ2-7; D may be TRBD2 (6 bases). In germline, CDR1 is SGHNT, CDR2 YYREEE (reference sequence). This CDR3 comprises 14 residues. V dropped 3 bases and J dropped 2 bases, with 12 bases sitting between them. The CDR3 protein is CASSYRDSAYEQYF. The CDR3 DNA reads TGTGCCAGCAGCTACCGGGACTCAGCCTACGAGCAGTACTTC.

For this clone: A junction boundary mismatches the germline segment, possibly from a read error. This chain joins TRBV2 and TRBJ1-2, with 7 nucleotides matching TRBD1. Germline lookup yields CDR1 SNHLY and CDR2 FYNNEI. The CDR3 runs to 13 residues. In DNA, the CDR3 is TGTGCCAGCAGGGAAGGGGGCGACTATGGCTACACCTTC. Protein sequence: CASREGGDYGYTF.

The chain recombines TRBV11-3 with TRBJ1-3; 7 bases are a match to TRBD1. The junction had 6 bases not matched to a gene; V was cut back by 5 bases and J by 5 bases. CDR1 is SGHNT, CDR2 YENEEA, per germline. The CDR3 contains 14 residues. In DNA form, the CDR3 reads TGTGCCAGCAGCGAGGACAGGTTAAGAAACACCATATATTTT. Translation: CASSEDRLRNTIYF.

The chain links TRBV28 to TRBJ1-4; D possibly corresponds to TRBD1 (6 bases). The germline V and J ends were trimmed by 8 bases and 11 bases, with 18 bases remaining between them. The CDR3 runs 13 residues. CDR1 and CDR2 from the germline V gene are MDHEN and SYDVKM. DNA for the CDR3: TGTGCCAGCGAGGAAGGGGGTGAGGATAAACTGTTTTTT. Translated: CASEEGGEDKLFF.

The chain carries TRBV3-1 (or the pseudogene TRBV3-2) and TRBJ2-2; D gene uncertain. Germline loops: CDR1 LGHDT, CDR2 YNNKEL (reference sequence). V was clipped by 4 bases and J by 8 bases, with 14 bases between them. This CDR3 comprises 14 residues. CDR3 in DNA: TGTGCCAGCAGCCCGCGTTATGGTTCTGGGGAGCTGTTTTTT. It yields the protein CASSPRYGSGELFF.

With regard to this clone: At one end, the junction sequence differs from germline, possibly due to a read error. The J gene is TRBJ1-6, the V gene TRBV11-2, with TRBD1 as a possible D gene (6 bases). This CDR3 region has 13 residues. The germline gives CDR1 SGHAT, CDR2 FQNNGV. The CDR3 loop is CASSLGPGGRWSF. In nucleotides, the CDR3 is TGTGCCAGCAGCTTAGGCCCCGGGGGGCGTTGGAGTTTT.

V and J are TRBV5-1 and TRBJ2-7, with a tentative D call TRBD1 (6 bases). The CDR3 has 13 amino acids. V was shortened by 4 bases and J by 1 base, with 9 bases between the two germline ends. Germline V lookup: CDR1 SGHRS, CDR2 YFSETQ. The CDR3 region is CASSGGQSYEQYF. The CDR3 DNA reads TGCGCCAGCAGCGGAGGACAGTCCTACGAGCAGTACTTC.